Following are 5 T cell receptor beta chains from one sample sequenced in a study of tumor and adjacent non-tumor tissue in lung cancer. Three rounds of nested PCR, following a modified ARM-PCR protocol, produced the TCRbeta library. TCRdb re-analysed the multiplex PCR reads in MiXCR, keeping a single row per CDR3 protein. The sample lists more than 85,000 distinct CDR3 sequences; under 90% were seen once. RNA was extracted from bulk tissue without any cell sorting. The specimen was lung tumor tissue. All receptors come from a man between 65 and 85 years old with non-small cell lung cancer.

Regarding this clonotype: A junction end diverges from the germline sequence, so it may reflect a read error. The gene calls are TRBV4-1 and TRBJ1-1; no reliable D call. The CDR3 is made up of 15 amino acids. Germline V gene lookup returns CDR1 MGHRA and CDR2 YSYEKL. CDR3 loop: CASNQVTGLNTEAFF. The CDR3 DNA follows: TGCGCCAGCAACCAAGTTACGGGGTTGAACACTGAAGCTTTCTTT.

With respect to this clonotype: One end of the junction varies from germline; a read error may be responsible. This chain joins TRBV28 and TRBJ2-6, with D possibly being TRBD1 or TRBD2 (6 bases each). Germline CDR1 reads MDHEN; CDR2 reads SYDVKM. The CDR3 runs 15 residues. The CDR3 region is CACSLPGAGANVLIF. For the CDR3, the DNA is TGTGCCTGCAGCCTCCCGGGGGCTGGGGCCAACGTCCTGATTTTC.

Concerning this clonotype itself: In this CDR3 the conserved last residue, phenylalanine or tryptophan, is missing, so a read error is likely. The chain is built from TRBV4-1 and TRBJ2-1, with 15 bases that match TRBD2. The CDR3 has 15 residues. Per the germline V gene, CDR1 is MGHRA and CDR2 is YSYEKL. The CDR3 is CASRWTSGGANGQFL. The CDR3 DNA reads TGCGCCAGCAGATGGACTAGCGGGGGGGCTAATGGGCAGTTCTTG.

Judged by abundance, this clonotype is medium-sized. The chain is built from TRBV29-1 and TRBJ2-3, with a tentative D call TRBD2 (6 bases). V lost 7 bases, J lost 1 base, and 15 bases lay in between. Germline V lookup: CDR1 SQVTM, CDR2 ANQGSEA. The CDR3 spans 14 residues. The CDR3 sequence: CSARREFGTDTQYF. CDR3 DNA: TGCAGCGCCAGACGGGAGTTCGGCACAGATACGCAGTATTTT.

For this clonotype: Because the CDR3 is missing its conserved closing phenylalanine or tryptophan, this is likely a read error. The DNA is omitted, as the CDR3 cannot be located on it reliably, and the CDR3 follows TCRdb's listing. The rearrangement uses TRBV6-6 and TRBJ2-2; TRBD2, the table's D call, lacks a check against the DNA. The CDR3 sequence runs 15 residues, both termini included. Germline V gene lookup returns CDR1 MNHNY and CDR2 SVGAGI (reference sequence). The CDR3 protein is CASSHSGGRTGEPFI.